The clone carrying this TCR beta chain has just one count. Its antigen is undetermined. Given a much more abundant clone one base away, this may be a read error. From RNA transcripts, TCR beta CDR3 regions were amplified. Primed by the HTBI set, a first-round RT-PCR was run on the TCR CDR3. One entry per CDR3 protein results from TCRdb running MiXCR on the multiplex PCR reads. This sample yields hundreds of thousands of distinct CDR3 sequences, of which over 35% are seen a single time; approximately 10% belongs to the top ten. After removal of 5 bases from V and 5 bases from J, the junction contained 2 bases not matched to a gene. This CDR3 has 13 amino acids. The data originate from a study of T cells in Graves' hyperthyroidism and ophthalmopathy. Study-wide background: Peripheral blood sampling occurred at initial diagnosis, before any treatment. Study results and limitations: The model identified upcoming ophthalmopathy a median 6.5 months ahead of onset. Most clonotypes expanded in thyroid above 0.001 were likewise present in blood.

Together with thyroid ultrasound, orbital computed tomography, serum thyroxine and TRAb, clinical symptoms were used for diagnoses. The sample taken for sequencing was blood. The chain joins TRBV12-3 or TRBV12-4 to TRBJ1-4; 7 nucleotides line up with TRBD1. This TCR derives from a man aged 18-30 years with Graves' hyperthyroidism. CDR3 in DNA: TGTGCCAGCAGTCCGGGACAGAATGAAAAACTGTTTTTT. Its translation: CASSPGQNEKLFF.